This record covers a single T cell receptor (beta chain). This record belongs to a study of OX40 agonist ivuxolimab in advanced cancers. As for the study in general: Allowance was made for prior anti-PD-1, anti-PD-L1 or anti-CTLA-4 therapy, and 40% to 45% had some.

Autoimmune disease history or systemic immunosuppression led to patients being barred. Here immunoSEQ multiplex PCR was the method, and the copy in TCRdb shows in-frame clones only, minus some. The sample includes about 29,000 clones, 85% to 90% of them seen just once. The clonotype was recovered from an adult with an advanced solid tumor such as melanoma, head and neck, liver or kidney cancer. Sequencing was performed on CD4+ or CD8+ T cells sorted from blood, taken in a trial of the OX40 agonist ivuxolimab.

CDR3 residues: CASSHLPFGTGMSYTF. CDR3 sequence (DNA): TGCGCCAGCAGTCATTTGCCCTTTGGGACAGGGATGAGCTACACCTTC. J is TRBJ1-2 and V is TRBV23-1; 9 positions agree with TRBD1. TRBV23-1 is an open reading frame whose function is uncertain. The CDR3 consists of 16 residues. With V trimmed by 3 bases and J by 9 bases, 14 bases remained unmatched.